These 26 T cell receptor beta chains originate from one sample sequenced in a study of regulatory T cells in long-lasting Graves disease. With iRepertoire HTBI primers and Arm-PCR of CDR3 regions, TCR beta libraries were built. MiXCR, applied by TCRdb to the multiplex PCR reads, yields one record per CDR3 protein. This sample has approximately 310,000 distinct CDR3 sequences, with 15% to 20% found just once. Indicated time point: newly diagnosed GD, antithyroid drugs for less than 3 months. Extracted PBMC RNA gave rise to the TCR library. The source was peripheral blood mononuclear cells (PBMCs), collected at new diagnosis, from a patient treated with antithyroid drugs. These receptor sequences come from a female donor with Graves disease.

This clonotype was counted many times. The chain is built from TRBV10-2 and TRBJ2-3; D is perhaps TRBD1 (6 bases). The CDR3 runs 14 residues. Trimming removed 6 bases from V and 2 bases from J, with 12 bases in between. Germline V gives CDR1 WSHSY, CDR2 SAAADI. Here the CDR3 reads CASSYDRLTDTQYF. The CDR3 bases are TGCGCCAGCAGCTACGACAGGCTCACAGATACGCAGTATTTT.

This clonotype was counted at least ten times. The chain links TRBV28 to TRBJ2-7; TRBD2 aligns across 7 bases. This CDR3 has 14 residues. V was pared by 6 bases and J by 1 base, with 6 bases of the junction left unmatched. CDR1 is MDHEN, CDR2 SYDVKM, per germline. CDR3 amino acids: CASSRLAESYEQYF. Here the CDR3 DNA reads TGTGCCAGCAGCCGGCTAGCGGAATCCTACGAGCAGTACTTC.

This clonotype was seen at least ten times. This chain links TRBV5-1 with TRBJ1-2; D is possibly TRBD1 (6 bases). CDR3 length equals 15 residues. The germline CDR1 and CDR2 sequences are SGHRS and YFSETQ. V shed 0 bases and J shed 2 bases, with 11 bases lying between them. The CDR3 is CASSLAAGANYGYTF. The CDR3, as DNA: TGCGCCAGCAGCTTGGCCGCAGGGGCGAACTATGGCTACACCTTC.

Many counts were recorded for this clonotype. V and J are TRBV13 and TRBJ2-5; 8 positions match TRBD2. The CDR3 sequence is 15 residues long. V lost 0 bases and J lost 5; bases outside the gene matches: 5. The germline gives CDR1 PRHDT, CDR2 FYEKMQ (reference sequence). This chain's CDR3 is CASSLGAGVGETQYF. DNA of the CDR3: TGTGCCAGCAGCTTAGGAGCGGGAGTGGGGGAGACCCAGTACTTC.

The sample holds a few counts of this clonotype. One end of the junction does not line up with germline, which may come from a read error. The V and J genes are TRBV10-1 and TRBJ2-2; D is ambiguous. Germline V gene data show CDR1 as WNHNN and CDR2 as SYGVQD (reference sequence). CDR3 length: 13 amino acids. CDR3 residues: CASTEAHTGELFF. CDR3 coding DNA: TGCGCCAGCACTGAGGCGCACACCGGGGAGCTGTTTTTT.

This clonotype was seen at least ten times. V is TRBV13 and J is TRBJ1-5, with D possibly TRBD1 on 6 matching bases. CDR1 PRHDT and CDR2 FYEKMQ come from the germline V gene (reference sequence). Trimming removed 7 bases from V and 0 bases from J, with 10 bases in between. The CDR3 loop spans 14 amino acids. The chain's CDR3 is CASTQGNSNQPQHF. The CDR3 bases are TGTGCCAGCACCCAGGGGAATAGCAATCAGCCCCAGCATTTT. The full variable domain, completed using reference TRBV13 and TRBJ1-5, is AAGVIQSPRHLIKEKRETATLKCYPIPRHDTVYWYQQGPGQDPQFLISFYEKMQSDKGSIPDRFSAQQFSDYHSELNMSSLELGDSALYFCASTQGNSNQPQHFGDGTRLSIL.

This chain joins TRBV14 and TRBJ2-3, with 8 bases fitting TRBD2. The CDR3 totals 18 residues. V was pared by 2 bases and J by 1 base, with 11 bases of the junction left unmatched. Germline CDR1 SGHDN, CDR2 FVKESK. The CDR3: CASSQPWTSPGGTDTQYF. The CDR3 nucleotides are TGTGCCAGCAGCCAACCATGGACTAGCCCCGGGGGCACAGATACGCAGTATTTT. Full variable domain (remainder filled in from reference TRBV14 and TRBJ2-3): EAGVTQFPSHSVIEKGQTVTLRCDPISGHDNLYWYRRVMGKEIKFLLHFVKESKQDESGMPNNRFLAERTGGTYSTLKVQPAELEDSGVYFCASSQPWTSPGGTDTQYFGPGTRLTVL.

This clonotype was seen a handful of times. This sequence joins TRBV5-4 and TRBJ1-1, with a weak D call TRBD1 (6 bases). The CDR3 covers 14 residues. Germline loops: CDR1 SGHNT, CDR2 YYREEE (reference sequence). Trimming cost V 5 bases and J 1 base, with 12 bases left between them. For the CDR3, the DNA is TGTGCCAGCAGGGAGGGACACGGGAACACTGAAGCTTTCTTT. Amino acids: CASREGHGNTEAFF.

Many counts were recorded for this clonotype. The chain couples TRBV4-1 to TRBJ1-5; the D is unclear. Germline V CDR1 and CDR2: MGHRA, YSYEKL. Trimming shortened V by 2 bases and J by 3 bases, and 8 bases separated the two germline ends. The CDR3 contains 14 residues. The CDR3 sequence: CASSQWAPNQPQHF. CDR3 sequence (DNA): TGCGCCAGCAGCCAATGGGCCCCCAATCAGCCCCAGCATTTT.

The sample holds many counts of this clonotype. The chain has TRBV20-1 and TRBJ1-4, with TRBD1 identical over 8 bases. V dropped 0 bases and J dropped 7; count of bases not matched to a gene: 4. The length of the CDR3 is 14 residues. The V gene's germline CDR1 is DFQATT and CDR2 SNEGSKA (reference sequence). In DNA form, the CDR3 reads TGCAGTGCTAGAGACGGCAGGGGGCCTGAAAAACTGTTTTTT. This translates into CSARDGRGPEKLFF.

This clonotype has a handful of counts. V usage is TRBV10-2 and J usage is TRBJ1-2, with TRBD1 identical over 7 bases. After removal of 10 bases from V and 8 bases from J, the junction contained 25 bases not matched to a gene. The germline CDR1 and CDR2 sequences are WSHSY and SAAADI. The CDR3 loop spans 17 amino acids. The CDR3 region has the DNA TGCGCCACCTCCGGGACAGCCACTAGTTATTTTATGGGGGGCTACACCTTC. Protein: CATSGTATSYFMGGYTF.

CDR3 loop: CASRDRGTQYF. CDR3 DNA sequence: TGTGCCAGCAGAGACCGGGGGACCCAGTACTTC. This sequence joins TRBV11-2 and TRBJ2-5, with TRBD2 as a possible D gene (5 bases). V lost 6 bases and J 7 bases, leaving 9 bases between the germline ends. CDR3 length equals 11 residues. CDR1 SGHAT and CDR2 FQNNGV come from the germline V gene.

This sequence joins TRBV30 and TRBJ2-3; D is possibly TRBD2 (6 bases). From germline, CDR1 is GTSNPN and CDR2 SVGIG (reference sequence). The CDR3 totals 15 residues. V was trimmed by 0 bases and J by 4 bases, leaving 14 bases between them. The CDR3: CAWSVLWRAADTQYF. CDR3 sequence (DNA): TGTGCCTGGAGTGTACTTTGGAGGGCCGCAGATACGCAGTATTTT. The variable domain in full, completed from reference TRBV30 and TRBJ2-3, reads SQTIHQWPATLVQPVGSPLSLECTVEGTSNPNLYWYRQAAGRGLQLLFYSVGIGQISSEVPQNLSASRPQDRQFILSSKKLLLSDSGFYLCAWSVLWRAADTQYFGPGTRLTVL.

This clonotype was counted between two and nine times. This sequence joins TRBV7-3 and TRBJ2-7; TRBD2 is a possible D gene (6 bases). This CDR3 spans 15 amino acids. The germline V gene has CDR1 SGHTA and CDR2 FQGTGA. With 5 bases removed from V and 6 bases from J, the gap between germline ends came to 20 bases. The CDR3: CASSPTGGGFGEQYF. The CDR3, as DNA: TGTGCCAGCAGCCCCACGGGTGGGGGGTTTGGCGAGCAGTACTTC.

This rearrangement joins TRBV28 to TRBJ2-2, with 12 nucleotides matching TRBD2. Germline CDR1 MDHEN, CDR2 SYDVKM. CDR3 size: 15 residues. V lost 6 bases, J lost 6 bases, and 5 bases stayed unmatched. The CDR3 nucleotides read TGTGCCAGCAGAAAGACTAGCGGGAGCGCCGGGGAGCTGTTTTTT. It encodes CASRKTSGSAGELFF.

This clonotype was counted many times. The V gene is TRBV20-1, the J gene TRBJ2-1; TRBD2 matches at 9 bases. The CDR3 is made up of 14 amino acids. J lost 10 bases, V lost 0 bases, and 7 bases had no gene match. The germline V gene encodes CDR1 DFQATT and CDR2 SNEGSKA (reference sequence). The CDR3 region is CSARDIKRGVEQFF. The CDR3 region has the DNA TGCAGTGCTAGAGATATAAAGCGGGGGGTCGAGCAGTTCTTC.

This clonotype occurred many times. This chain connects TRBV2 to TRBJ2-1; 10 bases line up with TRBD2. Trimming at V came to 2 bases and at J to 9 bases, leaving 13 bases not matched to a gene. Germline CDR1 reads SNHLY; CDR2 reads FYNNEI. This CDR3 region has 17 residues. CDR3 nucleotides: TGTGCCAGCAGTGAACCCCAGGAATTAGCGGGAGGATCTGAGCAGTTCTTC. Its protein product is CASSEPQELAGGSEQFF.

The J gene is TRBJ2-7, the V gene TRBV27; TRBD2 agrees at 11 bases. V lost 8 bases, J lost 6 bases, and 15 bases stayed unmatched. CDR1 MNHEY and CDR2 SMNVEV come from the germline V gene (reference sequence). The CDR3 sequence is 16 residues long. This chain's CDR3 is CASPGLAELMPCEQYF. Here the CDR3 DNA reads TGTGCCAGCCCGGGACTAGCGGAACTCATGCCTTGCGAGCAGTACTTC.

In this sample, this clonotype turned up many times. The genes are TRBV28 and TRBJ2-7; D not resolved. The CDR3 contains 13 residues. V lost 4 bases and J 6 bases, leaving 13 bases between the germline ends. Per germline, CDR1 MDHEN and CDR2 SYDVKM. The CDR3, as DNA: TGTGCCAGCAGTTCTACGGGTGGAGCCGAGCAGTACTTC. This sequence encodes CASSSTGGAEQYF.

This clonotype was seen repeatedly, ten times or more. CDR3 in DNA: TGTGCCAGCACGGGAGCGAACACCGGGGAGCTGTTTTTT. Protein: CASTGANTGELFF. The rearrangement uses TRBV28 and TRBJ2-2; D is perhaps TRBD2 (6 bases). The V end lost 7 bases, the J end lost 0 bases, and 6 bases lay between the germline ends. The germline CDR1 and CDR2 sequences are MDHEN and SYDVKM. CDR3 size: 13 residues.

In its sample, this clonotype was seen many times. This chain joins TRBV29-1 and TRBJ1-1; 8 bases fit TRBD1. The V gene's germline CDR1 is SQVTM and CDR2 ANQGSEA. The CDR3 covers 10 residues. Unmatched junction bases numbered 0, after V lost 7 bases and J lost 5 bases. DNA for the CDR3: TGCAGCGGACAGGGGACTGAAGCTTTCTTT. It translates to CSGQGTEAFF.

This clonotype showed up many times. V gene TRBV11-2 combines with J gene TRBJ2-1; D is possibly TRBD2 (5 bases). This CDR3 region has 18 residues. CDR1 is SGHAT and CDR2 is FQNNGV in the germline V gene. Trimming shortened V by 4 bases and J by 3 bases, and 22 bases separated the two germline ends. The CDR3 DNA is TGTGCCAGCAGCTCTCTGAAGCTTGAGGGAGCGATCTACAATGAGCAGTTCTTC. Translation: CASSSLKLEGAIYNEQFF.

The rearrangement uses TRBV9 and TRBJ2-2, with 8 bases matching TRBD1. Germline V gene lookup returns CDR1 SGDLS and CDR2 YYNGEE. This CDR3 is built from 17 residues. J gave up 4 bases and V 0 bases, and 8 bases lay outside the gene matches. CDR3 DNA: TGTGCCAGCAGCGTAGAGACGCAGGGGGCGCGCACCGGGGAGCTGTTTTTT. Translation: CASSVETQGARTGELFF.

A note on this clonotype: A read error may be the cause here, since a much bigger clone is one base away. J is TRBJ1-1 and V is TRBV30; D may be TRBD1 (5 bases). Germline CDR1 GTSNPN, CDR2 SVGIG (reference sequence). Trimming took 5 bases from V and 1 from J, leaving 8 bases between them. The CDR3 extends over 12 amino acids. Here the CDR3 reads CAWCTGNTEAFF. The CDR3 nucleotides are TGTGCCTGGTGTACAGGGAACACTGAAGCTTTCTTT.

This clonotype has a count of ten or more. The rearrangement links TRBV5-1 to TRBJ2-1; D may be TRBD1 (6 bases). The CDR3 totals 13 residues. Germline V gene sequence: CDR1 SGHRS, CDR2 YFSETQ. Trimming took off 4 bases at V and 4 bases at J, with 9 bases between the two ends. Here the CDR3 reads CASSARGYNEQFF. CDR3 coding DNA: TGCGCCAGCAGCGCCAGGGGTTACAATGAGCAGTTCTTC.

This clonotype was seen more than once but under ten times. The genes are TRBV5-6 and TRBJ2-4; D is undetermined. The CDR3 is made up of 14 amino acids. CDR1 and CDR2 from the germline V gene are SGHDT and YYEEEE. Trimming cost V 0 bases and J 4 bases, with 8 bases left between them. In DNA form, the CDR3 reads TGTGCCAGCAGCTTGGAAGGTTCGAAAAACATTCAGTACTTC. Protein product: CASSLEGSKNIQYF.